The clone carrying this T cell receptor (beta chain) was counted a single time. The target antigen is unknown. This CDR3 is 16 amino acids long. Germline V gene data show CDR1 as GTSNPN and CDR2 as SVGIG (reference sequence). V was shortened by 2 bases and J by 1 base, with 12 bases between the two germline ends. This sample is drawn from a study of OX40 agonist ivuxolimab in advanced cancers. At the level of the study: Cancers in dose escalation were hepatocellular, melanoma, renal cell and head and neck.

Study observations and caveats: No determination was made of the antigen specificity of the expanded peripheral T cells. Among the lowest peripheral clonal expansion occurred in 0.1-3.0 mg/kg partial responders. By week 6 at 0.1 to 3.0 mg/kg, blood CD4+ and CD8+ T cells had expanded clonally.

The method was immunoSEQ multiplex PCR; TCRdb's version includes in-frame clones alone and lacks a portion of them. The data contain 50,000 to 65,000 clones, 75% to 90% of them seen just once; the ten biggest clones take up less than 0.6%. Sample: CD4+ or CD8+ T cells sorted from blood, taken in a trial of the OX40 agonist ivuxolimab. This chain links TRBV30 with TRBJ2-6; D tentatively fits TRBD1 or TRBD2 (5 bases each). The clonotype comes from an adult with an advanced solid tumor such as melanoma, head and neck, liver or kidney cancer. For the CDR3, the DNA is TGTGCCTGGAGTACCCTTTGGGGGTCTGGGGCCAACGTCCTGACTTTC. Amino acid sequence: CAWSTLWGSGANVLTF.